This TCR beta chain originates from a study of regulatory T cells in long-lasting Graves disease. Whole-study findings and limits: In persistent patients, shared public clonotypes (2,741) outnumbered those in new patients (about 1,000).

This clonotype was seen a few times. What it binds is not known. Time point given: newly diagnosed GD, antithyroid drugs for less than 3 months. Scientists built the TCR library using RNA that was extracted from PBMCs. As a group, patients came from one endocrinology department in Xi'an, China. The V gene's germline CDR1 is MDHEN and CDR2 SYDVKM. The V and J ends lost 7 bases and 4 bases, in that order; junction bases with no gene match: 9. The CDR3 covers 14 residues. Through Arm-PCR of CDR3 regions and iRepertoire HTBI primers, TCR beta libraries were built. TCRdb reprocessed the multiplex PCR reads via MiXCR and lists one record per CDR3 protein. The table includes about 430,000 distinct CDR3 sequences, 15% detected once. This same sample was also taken into another study, of T cells in Graves' hyperthyroidism and ophthalmopathy.

This rearrangement joins TRBV28 to TRBJ1-2, with 7 bases aligning to TRBD1. This material consisted of peripheral blood mononuclear cells (PBMCs), taken at new diagnosis, from a patient treated with antithyroid drugs. This sequence was found in a woman aged 40-49 years with Graves disease. The CDR3 protein is CASTKDRAIYGYTF. CDR3 bases: TGTGCCAGCACCAAAGACAGGGCGATCTATGGCTACACCTTC.